This T cell receptor (beta chain) derives from a study of blood T cells in healthy people across ages. Study details: Per two T cells, about one barcoded beta molecule was captured through template switching. Study outcomes and limitations: Long-lived and aged donors differed, with more naive CD4+ cells and higher diversity in the long-lived.

The CDR3 spans 13 residues. V dropped 3 bases and J dropped 8 bases, with 8 bases sitting between them. Germline CDR1 SGHTA, CDR2 FQGNSA. Next came a second PCR, run for about 6 to 12 cycles, which used a sample-barcoded 5' primer along with a J-beta primer mix. Template switching added a 12-random-nucleotide identifier to every cDNA molecule. Samples each returned at least 2.5 million CDR3-containing paired-end reads. In TCRdb, the 5' RACE reads were re-called with MiXCR into one record per CDR3 protein. The sample includes more than 800,000 distinct CDR3 sequences, around 26% of them seen just once. This clonotype was detected ten times or more. As yet, its antigen is unknown.

Sequences were obtained from blood. This TCR was sampled from a woman at least 80 years old in good health. This chain connects TRBV7-2 to TRBJ1-6; D gene unclear. In DNA, the CDR3 is TGTGCCAGCAGCTTGACGAGAGATTCACCCCTCCACTTT. This sequence encodes CASSLTRDSPLHF.